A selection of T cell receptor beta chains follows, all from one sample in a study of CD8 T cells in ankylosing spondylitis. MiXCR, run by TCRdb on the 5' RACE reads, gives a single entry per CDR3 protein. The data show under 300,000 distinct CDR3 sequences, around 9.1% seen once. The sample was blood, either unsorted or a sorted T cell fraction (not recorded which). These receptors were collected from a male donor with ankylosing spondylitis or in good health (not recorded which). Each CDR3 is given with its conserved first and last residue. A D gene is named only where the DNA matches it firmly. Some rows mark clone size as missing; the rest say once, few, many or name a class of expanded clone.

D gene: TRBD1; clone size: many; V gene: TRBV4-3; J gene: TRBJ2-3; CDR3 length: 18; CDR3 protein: CASSQDPPGQGVADTQYF; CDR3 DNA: TGCGCCAGCAGCCAAGATCCCCCGGGACAGGGGGTCGCAGATACGCAGTATTTT
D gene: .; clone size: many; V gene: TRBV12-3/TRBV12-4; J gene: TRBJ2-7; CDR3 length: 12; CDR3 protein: CASTLGGVMQYF; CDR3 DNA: TGTGCCAGCACTTTAGGGGGGGTGATGCAGTACTTC
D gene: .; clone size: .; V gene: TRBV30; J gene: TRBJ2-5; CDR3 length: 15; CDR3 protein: CAWSRGPSTDETQYF; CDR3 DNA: TGTGCCTGGAGTCGAGGGCCGTCCACGGATGAGACCCAGTACTTC
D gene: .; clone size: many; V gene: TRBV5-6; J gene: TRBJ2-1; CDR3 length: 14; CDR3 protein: CASSLAGLSNEQFF; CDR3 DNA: TGTGCCAGCAGCTTGGCCGGGTTAAGCAATGAGCAGTTCTTC
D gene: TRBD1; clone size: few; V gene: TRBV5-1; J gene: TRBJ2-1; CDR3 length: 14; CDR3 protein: CASSSGQGHNEQFF; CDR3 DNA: TGCGCCAGCAGCTCGGGACAGGGCCACAATGAGCAGTTCTTC
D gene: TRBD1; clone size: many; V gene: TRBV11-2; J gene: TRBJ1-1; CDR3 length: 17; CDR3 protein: CASSSRDDRAGNTEAFF; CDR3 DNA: TGTGCCAGCAGCTCCCGGGACGACAGGGCGGGGAACACTGAAGCTTTCTTT
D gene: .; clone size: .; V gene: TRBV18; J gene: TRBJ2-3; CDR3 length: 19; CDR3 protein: CASSPLRRPDPPATDTQYF; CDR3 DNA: TGTGCCAGCTCACCACTGAGGAGACCCGACCCGCCCGCTACAGATACGCAGTATTTT
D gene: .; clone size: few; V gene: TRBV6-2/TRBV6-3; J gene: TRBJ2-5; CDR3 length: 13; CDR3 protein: CASSNGLQETQYF; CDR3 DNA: TGTGCCAGCAGTAATGGACTCCAAGAGACCCAGTACTTC
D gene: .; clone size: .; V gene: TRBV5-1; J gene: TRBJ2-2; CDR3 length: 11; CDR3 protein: CASKASGELFF; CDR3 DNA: TGCGCCAGCAAGGCGTCCGGGGAGCTGTTTTTT
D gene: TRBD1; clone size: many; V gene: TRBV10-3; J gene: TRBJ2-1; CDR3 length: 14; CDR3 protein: CAISGDRGWNEQFF; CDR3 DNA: TGTGCCATCAGCGGGGACAGGGGGTGGAATGAGCAGTTCTTC
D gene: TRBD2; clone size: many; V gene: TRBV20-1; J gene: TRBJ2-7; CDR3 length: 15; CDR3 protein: CSATTSGRAFYEQYF; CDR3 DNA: TGCAGTGCTACGACTAGCGGGAGGGCCTTCTACGAGCAGTACTTC
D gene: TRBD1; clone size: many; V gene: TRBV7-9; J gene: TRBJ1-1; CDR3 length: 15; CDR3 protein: CASSQFETGGSEAFF; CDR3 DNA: TGTGCCAGCAGCCAGTTCGAGACAGGGGGTTCTGAAGCTTTCTTT
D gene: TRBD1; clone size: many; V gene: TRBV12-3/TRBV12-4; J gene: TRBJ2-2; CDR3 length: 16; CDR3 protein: CASSHGRGLGSGELFF; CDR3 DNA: TGTGCCAGCAGTCACGGCAGGGGGCTTGGTTCCGGGGAGCTGTTTTTT
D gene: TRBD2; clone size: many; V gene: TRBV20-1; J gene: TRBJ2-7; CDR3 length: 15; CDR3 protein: CSARDPTSGESEQYF; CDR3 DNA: TGCAGTGCTAGAGATCCGACTAGCGGGGAGAGCGAGCAGTACTTC